This T cell receptor (beta chain) was sequenced in a study of T cells expressing NK-cell markers. The CDR3 totals 14 residues. In germline, CDR1 is MNHEY, CDR2 SVGAGI. No DNA is given; TCRdb re-called the 5' RACE reads and lists each CDR3 protein once. In total, the table holds about 410,000 distinct CDR3 sequences. Sample: blood T cells: a sorted CD56 or NKG2C T cell subset, CD4+ or CD8+ T cells, or bulk PBMC T cells (not recorded which). This sequence was found in a woman between 45 and 60 years old in good health. This chain links TRBV6-5 with TRBJ2-1; TCRdb names TRBD2, which stays unverified in the absence of DNA. The CDR3 is CASLAGGPQNEQFF.